The TCR beta chain described here comes from a study of early T cells in non-severe SARS-CoV-2 infection. The CDR3 is 16 residues long. The V gene lost 7 bases and the J gene lost 0 bases, with 16 bases spanning the gap. Germline CDR1 is LNHDA and CDR2 is SQIVND (reference sequence). TCRdb passed the 5' RACE reads through MiXCR, listing each CDR3 protein once. The table has roughly 43,000 distinct CDR3 sequences, 5.4% seen once. Sequenced here: whole blood, sampled at baseline. The clonotype comes from an adult who was a healthcare worker with PCR-confirmed SARS-CoV-2 infection or an uninfected control (not recorded which). This chain uses TRBV19 with TRBJ1-5, with D perhaps TRBD1 (6 bases). For the CDR3, the DNA is TGTGCCAGTACACTGACAGGCGAGTATAGCAATCAGCCCCAGCATTTT. Amino acids: CASTLTGEYSNQPQHF.